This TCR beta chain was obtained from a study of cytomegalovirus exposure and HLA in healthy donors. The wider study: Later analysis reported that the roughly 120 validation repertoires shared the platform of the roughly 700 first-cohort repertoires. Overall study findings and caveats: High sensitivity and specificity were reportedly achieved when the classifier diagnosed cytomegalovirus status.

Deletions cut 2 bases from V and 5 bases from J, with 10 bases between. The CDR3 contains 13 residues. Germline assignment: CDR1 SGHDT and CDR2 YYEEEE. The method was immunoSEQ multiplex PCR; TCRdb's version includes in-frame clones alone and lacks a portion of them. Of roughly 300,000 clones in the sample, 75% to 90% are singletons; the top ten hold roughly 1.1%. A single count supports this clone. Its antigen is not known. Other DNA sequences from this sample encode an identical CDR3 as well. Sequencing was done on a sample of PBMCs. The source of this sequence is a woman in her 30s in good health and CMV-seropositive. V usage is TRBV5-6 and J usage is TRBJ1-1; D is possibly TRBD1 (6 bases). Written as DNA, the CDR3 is TGTGCCAGCAGCTTAGGGGGAGGAACTGAAGCTTTCTTT. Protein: CASSLGGGTEAFF.